Listed below are T cell receptor beta chains from one sample, sequenced in a study of control samples from healthy donors and cancer patients. Only in-frame clones appear in the TCRdb table, and some are missing; sequencing was by immunoSEQ multiplex PCR. In the table there are about 120,000 clones, around 87% of which are singletons. Sequenced: blood. These receptors were collected from a man aged 30 to 45 in good health. Each CDR3 is given with its conserved first and last residue. A D gene is named only where the DNA matches it firmly. A clone size is listed for some rows: how often the clone was seen (once, few, many), or a class if it is expanded.

v_call: TRBV5-1
clone_size: NA
cdr3_length: 14
j_call: TRBJ2-5
d_call: NA
cdr3_aa: CASSLALGSETQYF
cdr3_nt: TGCGCCAGCAGCTTGGCCTTAGGGTCCGAGACCCAGTACTTC

v_call: TRBV7-9
clone_size: NA
cdr3_length: 12
j_call: TRBJ2-7
d_call: NA
cdr3_aa: CASSLGDHEQYF
cdr3_nt: TGTGCCAGCAGCCTAGGGGACCACGAGCAGTACTTC

v_call: TRBV4-2
clone_size: NA
cdr3_length: 16
j_call: TRBJ1-2
d_call: TRBD1
cdr3_aa: CASSQLLGQGDYGYTF
cdr3_nt: TGTGCCAGCAGCCAACTTCTAGGACAGGGGGACTATGGCTACACCTTC

v_call: TRBV24-1
clone_size: NA
cdr3_length: 13
j_call: TRBJ1-2
d_call: NA
cdr3_aa: CATSVGGENGYTF
cdr3_nt: TGTGCCACCAGTGTAGGAGGGGAAAATGGCTACACCTTC

v_call: TRBV11-2
clone_size: NA
cdr3_length: 13
j_call: TRBJ2-1
d_call: NA
cdr3_aa: CASSLDISTKQFF
cdr3_nt: TGTGCCAGCAGCTTGGACATCTCAACTAAGCAGTTCTTC

v_call: TRBV19
clone_size: NA
cdr3_length: 12
j_call: TRBJ1-6
d_call: NA
cdr3_aa: CASSSRNSPLHF
cdr3_nt: TGTGCCAGTAGTTCGCGGAATTCACCCCTCCACTTT

v_call: TRBV7-8
clone_size: NA
cdr3_length: 17
j_call: TRBJ1-6
d_call: NA
cdr3_aa: CASSLEPLSSYNSPLHF
cdr3_nt: TGTGCCAGCAGCTTAGAACCGCTCAGCTCCTATAATTCACCCCTCCACTTT

v_call: TRBV4-2
clone_size: NA
cdr3_length: 15
j_call: TRBJ2-3
d_call: TRBD1
cdr3_aa: CASSPLEGAGDTQYF
cdr3_nt: TGTGCCAGCAGCCCCCTTGAGGGGGCAGGAGATACGCAGTATTTT

v_call: TRBV2
clone_size: NA
cdr3_length: 16
j_call: TRBJ1-6
d_call: TRBD1
cdr3_aa: CASTGQGAYAGSPLHF
cdr3_nt: TGTGCCAGCACGGGACAGGGGGCTTATGCCGGTTCACCCCTCCACTTT

v_call: TRBV30
clone_size: NA
cdr3_length: 13
j_call: TRBJ1-1
d_call: NA
cdr3_aa: CAWSNHRDTEAFF
cdr3_nt: TGTGCCTGGAGTAATCACAGGGACACTGAAGCTTTCTTT

v_call: TRBV7-8
clone_size: NA
cdr3_length: 16
j_call: TRBJ1-1
d_call: NA
cdr3_aa: CASSLMAVGGNTEAFF
cdr3_nt: TGTGCCAGCAGCTTAATGGCCGTCGGGGGGAACACTGAAGCTTTCTTT

v_call: TRBV25-1
clone_size: NA
cdr3_length: 14
j_call: TRBJ1-2
d_call: TRBD1
cdr3_aa: CASSRTGGYYGYTF
cdr3_nt: TGTGCCAGCAGTCGGACAGGGGGGTACTATGGCTACACCTTC

v_call: TRBV3-1/TRBV3-2
clone_size: NA
cdr3_length: 13
j_call: TRBJ1-1
d_call: NA
cdr3_aa: CASSQVGITEAFF
cdr3_nt: TGTGCCAGCAGCCAAGTGGGGATAACTGAAGCTTTCTTT

v_call: TRBV29-1
clone_size: NA
cdr3_length: 12
j_call: TRBJ1-5
d_call: NA
cdr3_aa: CSVLEGRKPQHF
cdr3_nt: TGCAGCGTTTTGGAGGGGAGGAAGCCCCAGCATTTT

v_call: TRBV29-1
clone_size: NA
cdr3_length: 12
j_call: TRBJ1-1
d_call: NA
cdr3_aa: CSVDHVNTEAFF
cdr3_nt: TGCAGCGTTGATCATGTGAACACTGAAGCTTTCTTT

v_call: TRBV5-1
clone_size: NA
cdr3_length: 16
j_call: TRBJ2-3
d_call: TRBD1
cdr3_aa: CASSWAGTGQTDTQYF
cdr3_nt: TGCGCCAGCAGCTGGGCCGGGACAGGTCAGACAGATACGCAGTATTTT

v_call: TRBV5-8
clone_size: NA
cdr3_length: 13
j_call: TRBJ2-1
d_call: NA
cdr3_aa: CASSLRAYNEQFF
cdr3_nt: TGTGCCAGCAGCTTGCGAGCATACAATGAGCAGTTCTTC

v_call: TRBV5-5
clone_size: NA
cdr3_length: 13
j_call: TRBJ2-2
d_call: NA
cdr3_aa: CASSIGSTGELFF
cdr3_nt: TGTGCCAGCAGTATAGGTAGCACCGGGGAGCTGTTTTTT

v_call: TRBV10-3
clone_size: NA
cdr3_length: 13
j_call: TRBJ2-5
d_call: NA
cdr3_aa: CAIAGTYQETQYF
cdr3_nt: TGTGCCATCGCGGGAACGTACCAAGAGACCCAGTACTTC

v_call: TRBV19
clone_size: NA
cdr3_length: 13
j_call: TRBJ1-1
d_call: NA
cdr3_aa: CASRGVSDTEAFF
cdr3_nt: TGTGCCAGTAGAGGAGTCTCGGACACTGAAGCTTTCTTT

v_call: TRBV30
clone_size: once
cdr3_length: 14
j_call: TRBJ1-2
d_call: NA
cdr3_aa: CAWSGTLANYGYTF
cdr3_nt: TGTGCCTGGAGTGGGACATTAGCTAACTATGGCTACACCTTC

v_call: TRBV7-2
clone_size: NA
cdr3_length: 12
j_call: TRBJ2-7
d_call: NA
cdr3_aa: CASSASPYEQYF
cdr3_nt: TGTGCCAGCAGTGCTAGTCCCTACGAGCAGTACTTC

v_call: TRBV6-1
clone_size: NA
cdr3_length: 13
j_call: TRBJ1-2
d_call: NA
cdr3_aa: CASSEGGRRGYTF
cdr3_nt: TGTGCCAGCAGTGAAGGGGGAAGGCGTGGCTACACCTTC

v_call: TRBV6-5
clone_size: NA
cdr3_length: 13
j_call: TRBJ1-2
d_call: NA
cdr3_aa: CASSGTFKGGYTF
cdr3_nt: TGTGCCAGCAGCGGGACCTTCAAGGGGGGCTACACCTTC

v_call: TRBV18
clone_size: NA
cdr3_length: 14
j_call: TRBJ1-4
d_call: TRBD1
cdr3_aa: CASSHGTGEEKLFF
cdr3_nt: TGTGCCAGCTCACACGGGACAGGAGAGGAAAAACTGTTTTTT

v_call: TRBV12-5
clone_size: NA
cdr3_length: 15
j_call: TRBJ1-5
d_call: TRBD1
cdr3_aa: CASGLGQGGHQPQHF
cdr3_nt: TGTGCTAGTGGTTTGGGACAGGGGGGACATCAGCCCCAGCATTTT

v_call: TRBV3-1/TRBV3-2
clone_size: NA
cdr3_length: 15
j_call: TRBJ1-1
d_call: NA
cdr3_aa: CASSFHRVRGTEAFF
cdr3_nt: TGTGCCAGCAGCTTTCACAGGGTCCGTGGCACTGAAGCTTTCTTT

v_call: TRBV5-1
clone_size: once
cdr3_length: 14
j_call: TRBJ1-1
d_call: NA
cdr3_aa: CASKSPPGTSEAFF
cdr3_nt: TGCGCCAGCAAATCCCCCCCCGGGACATCTGAAGCTTTCTTT

v_call: TRBV27
clone_size: NA
cdr3_length: 15
j_call: TRBJ2-2
d_call: TRBD1
cdr3_aa: CASSLRGRGSGELFF
cdr3_nt: TGTGCCAGCAGTTTAAGGGGCAGGGGGAGCGGGGAGCTGTTTTTT

v_call: TRBV5-5
clone_size: NA
cdr3_length: 16
j_call: TRBJ1-4
d_call: TRBD1
cdr3_aa: CASSYGTAATNEKLFF
cdr3_nt: TGTGCCAGCAGCTACGGGACAGCTGCAACTAATGAAAAACTGTTTTTT

v_call: TRBV5-1
clone_size: once
cdr3_length: 14
j_call: TRBJ1-1
d_call: NA
cdr3_aa: CASSLAGPHTEAFF
cdr3_nt: TGCGCCAGCAGCTTGGCCGGGCCCCACACTGAAGCTTTCTTT

v_call: TRBV5-6
clone_size: NA
cdr3_length: 13
j_call: TRBJ1-2
d_call: NA
cdr3_aa: CASSTQGLGGYTF
cdr3_nt: TGTGCCAGCAGCACCCAGGGTCTCGGAGGCTACACCTTC

v_call: TRBV12-5
clone_size: NA
cdr3_length: 15
j_call: TRBJ2-3
d_call: TRBD1
cdr3_aa: CASAISGQGPDTQYF
cdr3_nt: TGTGCTAGTGCTATTTCTGGACAGGGCCCAGATACGCAGTATTTT

v_call: TRBV9
clone_size: once
cdr3_length: 17
j_call: TRBJ2-1
d_call: TRBD2
cdr3_aa: CASSVGGLAGGGDEQFF
cdr3_nt: TGTGCCAGCAGCGTAGGCGGACTAGCGGGAGGAGGGGATGAGCAGTTCTTC

v_call: TRBV4-2
clone_size: NA
cdr3_length: 15
j_call: TRBJ2-3
d_call: TRBD1
cdr3_aa: CASSRQGAPTDTQYF
cdr3_nt: TGTGCCAGCAGCCGTCAGGGGGCCCCCACAGATACGCAGTATTTT

v_call: TRBV24-1
clone_size: NA
cdr3_length: 14
j_call: TRBJ2-3
d_call: TRBD2
cdr3_aa: CATTGTSPTDTQYF
cdr3_nt: TGTGCCACCACCGGGACTAGTCCCACAGATACGCAGTATTTT

v_call: TRBV5-1
clone_size: once
cdr3_length: 17
j_call: TRBJ1-6
d_call: TRBD1
cdr3_aa: CASSSDPPGTGLSPLHF
cdr3_nt: TGCGCCAGCAGCTCTGATCCCCCCGGGACAGGGCTCTCACCCCTCCACTTT

v_call: TRBV5-1
clone_size: few
cdr3_length: 14
j_call: TRBJ2-1
d_call: NA
cdr3_aa: CASSLSGDTNEQFF
cdr3_nt: TGCGCCAGCAGCTTGTCAGGGGACACCAATGAGCAGTTCTTC

v_call: TRBV2
clone_size: NA
cdr3_length: 18
j_call: TRBJ1-3
d_call: NA
cdr3_aa: CASSVKYGGSISGNTIYF
cdr3_nt: TGTGCCAGCAGTGTAAAGTACGGAGGTAGTATAAGCGGAAACACCATATATTTT

v_call: TRBV6-2/TRBV6-3
clone_size: NA
cdr3_length: 15
j_call: TRBJ2-4
d_call: NA
cdr3_aa: CASSYDGLAKNIQYF
cdr3_nt: TGTGCCAGCAGTTACGACGGACTAGCCAAAAACATTCAGTACTTC

v_call: TRBV5-6
clone_size: once
cdr3_length: 14
j_call: TRBJ2-7
d_call: NA
cdr3_aa: CASSLRRIESEQYF
cdr3_nt: TGTGCCAGCAGCTTGAGACGTATTGAAAGCGAGCAGTACTTC

v_call: TRBV30
clone_size: NA
cdr3_length: 13
j_call: TRBJ1-1
d_call: TRBD1
cdr3_aa: CAWKGARDTEAFF
cdr3_nt: TGTGCCTGGAAGGGGGCTCGGGACACTGAAGCTTTCTTT

v_call: TRBV18
clone_size: NA
cdr3_length: 14
j_call: TRBJ1-1
d_call: NA
cdr3_aa: CASSPSIRNTEAFF
cdr3_nt: TGTGCCAGCTCACCCAGCATTCGGAACACTGAAGCTTTCTTT

v_call: TRBV5-5
clone_size: few
cdr3_length: 16
j_call: TRBJ1-1
d_call: NA
cdr3_aa: CASSFKTRAENTEAFF
cdr3_nt: TGTGCCAGCAGCTTTAAGACCAGGGCCGAGAACACTGAAGCTTTCTTT

v_call: TRBV19
clone_size: NA
cdr3_length: 13
j_call: TRBJ1-6
d_call: NA
cdr3_aa: CASTDLPNSPLHF
cdr3_nt: TGTGCCAGTACCGACCTACCAAATTCACCCCTCCACTTT

v_call: TRBV5-4
clone_size: NA
cdr3_length: 14
j_call: TRBJ2-5
d_call: TRBD2
cdr3_aa: CASSSGGARETQYF
cdr3_nt: TGTGCCAGCAGTTCGGGGGGGGCCAGAGAGACCCAGTACTTC

v_call: TRBV5-1
clone_size: NA
cdr3_length: 14
j_call: TRBJ2-3
d_call: NA
cdr3_aa: CASSLNPGSDTQYF
cdr3_nt: TGCGCCAGCAGCTTAAACCCGGGCTCGGATACGCAGTATTTT

v_call: TRBV6-4
clone_size: NA
cdr3_length: 14
j_call: TRBJ2-1
d_call: NA
cdr3_aa: CASSDFSRGGEQFF
cdr3_nt: TGTGCCAGCAGTGACTTTTCCAGGGGCGGTGAGCAGTTCTTC

v_call: TRBV12-3/TRBV12-4
clone_size: once
cdr3_length: 12
j_call: TRBJ2-1
d_call: NA
cdr3_aa: CASKTTRGEQFF
cdr3_nt: TGTGCCAGCAAGACTACCCGGGGTGAGCAGTTCTTC

v_call: TRBV4-1
clone_size: NA
cdr3_length: 13
j_call: TRBJ1-1
d_call: NA
cdr3_aa: CASRTQADTEAFF
cdr3_nt: TGCGCCAGCAGAACACAGGCGGACACTGAAGCTTTCTTT

v_call: TRBV4-1
clone_size: once
cdr3_length: 15
j_call: TRBJ1-4
d_call: TRBD1
cdr3_aa: CASSQVGTGREKLFF
cdr3_nt: TGCGCCAGCAGCCAAGTTGGGACAGGGAGGGAAAAACTGTTTTTT

v_call: TRBV11-3
clone_size: NA
cdr3_length: 11
j_call: TRBJ2-7
d_call: NA
cdr3_aa: CASSKSYEQYF
cdr3_nt: TGTGCCAGCAGCAAATCCTACGAGCAGTACTTC

v_call: TRBV11-3
clone_size: NA
cdr3_length: 14
j_call: TRBJ1-1
d_call: NA
cdr3_aa: CASSTYRENTEAFF
cdr3_nt: TGTGCCAGCAGCACATACAGGGAGAACACTGAAGCTTTCTTT

v_call: TRBV5-6
clone_size: NA
cdr3_length: 12
j_call: TRBJ1-2
d_call: NA
cdr3_aa: CASSLQAEGYTF
cdr3_nt: TGTGCCAGCAGCCTCCAAGCAGAAGGCTACACCTTC

v_call: TRBV11-3
clone_size: NA
cdr3_length: 16
j_call: TRBJ2-5
d_call: TRBD1
cdr3_aa: CASSLFGNRGEETQYF
cdr3_nt: TGTGCCAGCAGCTTATTCGGCAACAGGGGGGAAGAGACCCAGTACTTC

v_call: TRBV9
clone_size: NA
cdr3_length: 15
j_call: TRBJ1-1
d_call: NA
cdr3_aa: CASSSQGHSNTEAFF
cdr3_nt: TGTGCCAGCAGCTCCCAGGGGCACTCGAACACTGAAGCTTTCTTT

v_call: TRBV19
clone_size: NA
cdr3_length: 18
j_call: TRBJ1-5
d_call: NA
cdr3_aa: CASSMEGGIQGGNQPQHF
cdr3_nt: TGTGCCAGTAGTATGGAGGGGGGAATCCAGGGTGGGAATCAGCCCCAGCATTTT